These 30 T cell receptor beta chains originate from one sample sequenced in a study of blood T cell repertoires in COVID-19. Method: immunoSEQ multiplex PCR; TCRdb's copy keeps in-frame clones and lacks some. The profile covers over 95,000 clones, with approximately 80% appearing a single time and roughly 10% taken by the ten largest. The source material was peripheral blood. The origin of the receptors is a human donor in a cohort sampled during active COVID-19.

This chain links TRBV7-8 with TRBJ1-6; perhaps TRBD1 as D (6 bases). In germline, CDR1 is SGHVS, CDR2 FQNEAQ. CDR3 length equals 14 residues. V shed 4 bases and J shed 9 bases, with 13 bases lying between them. CDR3 nucleotides: TGTGCCAGCAGCTCCGGGACAATTGGTTCACCCCTCCACTTT. Translating gives CASSSGTIGSPLHF.

V usage is TRBV28 and J usage is TRBJ1-1; no clear D gene. Germline V gene lookup returns CDR1 MDHEN and CDR2 SYDVKM. The CDR3 consists of 12 residues. Trimming removed 7 bases from V and 5 bases from J, with 11 bases in between. The CDR3 nucleotides read TGTGCCAGCAAGGCAGGAGGGACTGAAGCTTTCTTT. Residues: CASKAGGTEAFF.

V is TRBV10-3 and J is TRBJ1-2, with TRBD1 as a possible D gene (6 bases). V dropped 8 bases and J dropped 4 bases, with 14 bases sitting between them. CDR3 length: 13 amino acids. CDR1 ENHRY and CDR2 SYGVKD come from the germline V gene. In DNA form, the CDR3 reads TGTGCCATCGCCCAAACAGGGTTCTATGGCTACACCTTC. Encoded protein: CAIAQTGFYGYTF.

V is TRBV6-2 or TRBV6-3 and J is TRBJ1-5, with 7 positions matching TRBD1. Germline V CDR1 and CDR2: MNHEY, SVGEGT. The CDR3 runs to 17 residues. V dropped 3 bases and J dropped 5; count of bases not matched to a gene: 13. CDR3 bases: TGTGCCAGCAGTTATAGTGTAGTCACAGGGGAAGATCAGCCCCAGCATTTT. Translating it yields CASSYSVVTGEDQPQHF.

The gene calls are TRBV6-5 and TRBJ2-7; a possible D gene is TRBD1 (6 bases). V was pared by 6 bases and J by 3 bases, with 9 bases between. The CDR3 is 12 amino acids. CDR1 and CDR2 (germline): MNHEY, SVGAGI. The DNA for the CDR3 is TGTGCCAGCAGAAAGGACAGCTACGAGCAGTACTTC. This encodes CASRKDSYEQYF.

The rearrangement joins TRBV30 to TRBJ1-4, with 8 bases aligning to TRBD1. The CDR3 is 14 residues long. J lost 7 bases, V lost 2 bases, and 6 bases had no gene match. Per the germline V gene, CDR1 is GTSNPN and CDR2 is SVGIG (reference sequence). In nucleotides, the CDR3 is TGTGCCTGGAGTCCAGGGGGCTGGAGTGAAAAACTGTTTTTT. It encodes CAWSPGGWSEKLFF.

There are a few counts of this clone. The chain links TRBV30 to TRBJ2-2; D gene unclear. Germline assignment: CDR1 GTSNPN and CDR2 SVGIG (reference sequence). The CDR3 length is 12 residues. Trimming pared 1 base from V and 3 bases from J, leaving 3 bases between. The DNA for the CDR3 is TGTGCCTGGAGTGAGCACACCGGGGAGCTGTTTTTT. Protein sequence: CAWSEHTGELFF. The full variable domain, its missing parts supplied by reference TRBV30 and TRBJ2-2, is SQTIHQWPATLVQPVGSPLSLECTVEGTSNPNLYWYRQAAGRGLQLLFYSVGIGQISSEVPQNLSASRPQDRQFILSSKKLLLSDSGFYLCAWSEHTGELFFGEGSRLTVL.

The rearrangement links TRBV7-2 to TRBJ2-3, with 10 bases aligning to TRBD2. The trim removed 5 bases at V and 5 bases at J, leaving 7 bases unmatched. The length of the CDR3 is 15 residues. Germline lookup yields CDR1 SGHTA and CDR2 FQGNSA. DNA for the CDR3: TGTGCCAGCAGCCTCGTAGCGGGAGGCGGAGATACGCAGTATTTT. This encodes CASSLVAGGGDTQYF.

CDR3 region: CASSIMTSGTSPSTDTQYF. In DNA form, the CDR3 reads TGTGCCAGTAGTATAATGACTAGCGGGACATCCCCTAGCACAGATACGCAGTATTTT. The chain joins TRBV19 to TRBJ2-3; 11 positions match TRBD2. The junction had 10 bases not matched to a gene; V was cut back by 2 bases and J by 0 bases. Germline assignment: CDR1 LNHDA and CDR2 SQIVND (reference sequence). The CDR3 length is 19 residues. Complete variable domain (other parts from reference TRBV19 and TRBJ2-3): DGGITQSPKYLFRKEGQNVTLSCEQNLNHDAMYWYRQDPGQGLRLIYYSQIVNDFQKGDIAEGYSVSREKKESFPLTVTSAQKNPTAFYLCASSIMTSGTSPSTDTQYFGPGTRLTVL.

The chain joins TRBV30 to TRBJ1-5; no clear D gene. In germline, CDR1 is GTSNPN, CDR2 SVGIG (reference sequence). Trimming left V 0 bases short and J 6 bases short, with 15 bases between. This CDR3 spans 15 amino acids. CDR3 nucleotide sequence: TGTGCCTGGAGTGTCGGGGTTACATTAGCTCAGCCCCAGCATTTT. Amino acid sequence: CAWSVGVTLAQPQHF.

The rearrangement uses TRBV15 and TRBJ2-7; D not resolved. CDR1 is LNHNV, CDR2 YYDKDF, per germline (reference sequence). V was trimmed by 4 bases and J by 3 bases, leaving 7 bases between them. CDR3 length: 12 amino acids. The CDR3 loop is CATSKDFYEQYF. The CDR3 DNA reads TGTGCCACCAGCAAAGACTTCTACGAGCAGTACTTC.

The chain has TRBV25-1 and TRBJ2-1, with TRBD1 matching over 7 bases. CDR3 length: 14 amino acids. Per germline, CDR1 MGHDK and CDR2 SYGVNS. Trimming took 5 bases from V and 0 from J; bases not matched to a gene: 1. The CDR3 spells CASSRQGSYNEQFF. In DNA, the CDR3 is TGTGCCAGCAGTCGACAGGGCTCCTACAATGAGCAGTTCTTC.

This clone was seen once. The chain couples TRBV5-1 to TRBJ1-4; 9 nucleotides line up with TRBD1. Germline loops: CDR1 SGHRS, CDR2 YFSETQ. V trimming: 4 bases; J trimming: 5 bases; junction bases outside the gene matches: 6. This CDR3 spans 15 amino acids. CDR3 sequence: CASSADRGVNEKLFF. Here the CDR3 DNA reads TGCGCCAGCAGCGCCGACAGGGGGGTGAATGAAAAACTGTTTTTT.

CDR3 DNA: TGTGCCACCAGTGATACCAGGACAGCCTACGAGCAGTACTTC. Translating gives CATSDTRTAYEQYF. The V call is TRBV24-1, the J call TRBJ2-7, with D possibly matching TRBD1 (6 bases). The CDR3 spans 14 residues. CDR1 is KGHDR and CDR2 is SFDVKD in the germline V gene. Trimming left V 3 bases short and J 2 bases short, with 10 bases between.

This chain joins TRBV9 and TRBJ2-1; D may be TRBD2 (5 bases). Trimming pared 0 bases from V and 0 bases from J, leaving 16 bases between. CDR3 size: 18 residues. Germline-derived CDR1 and CDR2 are SGDLS and YYNGEE. Here the CDR3 reads CASSVDPVAGVSYNEQFF. The CDR3 DNA reads TGTGCCAGCAGCGTAGATCCCGTTGCCGGGGTCTCCTACAATGAGCAGTTCTTC.

The chain couples TRBV14 to TRBJ1-1; no reliable D call. The CDR3 totals 13 residues. The V end was cut by 1 base, the J end by 2 bases, with 5 bases between. CDR1 is SGHDN, CDR2 FVKESK, per germline. The CDR3 nucleotides are TGTGCCAGCAGCCAAGCAGGAAACACTGAAGCTTTCTTT. Residues: CASSQAGNTEAFF.

The chain combines TRBV28 with TRBJ2-7; D gene unclear. Germline CDR1 is MDHEN and CDR2 is SYDVKM. The CDR3 runs to 16 residues. Trimming took off 1 base at V and 2 bases at J, with 15 bases between the two ends. DNA for the CDR3: TGTGCCAGCAGTTTATCAAGTGGCGGCAGCCCCTACGAGCAGTACTTC. Protein: CASSLSSGGSPYEQYF.

The chain employs TRBV3-1 (or the pseudogene TRBV3-2) and TRBJ1-2, with TRBD1 matching 9 bases. Per germline, CDR1 LGHDT and CDR2 YNNKEL (reference sequence). CDR3 size: 14 residues. With V trimmed by 4 bases and J by 4 bases, 4 bases remained unmatched. The chain's CDR3 is CASSRQGVGYGYTF. The DNA of the CDR3 is TGTGCCAGCAGCCGACAGGGGGTAGGCTATGGCTACACCTTC.

This rearrangement joins TRBV24-1 to TRBJ2-7; D is unclear. Trimming shortened V by 9 bases and J by 2 bases, and 13 bases separated the two germline ends. Germline lookup yields CDR1 KGHDR and CDR2 SFDVKD. The CDR3 runs 13 residues. In DNA, the CDR3 is TGTGCCACCGTCATCAGGTCTACCTACGAGCAGTACTTC. This encodes CATVIRSTYEQYF.

The gene calls are TRBV6-2 or TRBV6-3 and TRBJ1-4; D is uncertain. Trimming removed 2 bases from V and 0 bases from J, with 10 bases in between. The CDR3 is 16 residues long. CDR1 MNHEY and CDR2 SVGEGT come from the germline V gene. Here the CDR3 reads CASSYGRGPTNEKLFF. The CDR3 nucleotides are TGTGCCAGCAGTTACGGTCGGGGTCCAACTAATGAAAAACTGTTTTTT.

A single count supports this clone. The V gene is TRBV4-3, the J gene TRBJ2-6; D is ambiguous. The CDR3 consists of 16 residues. The germline V and J ends were trimmed by 1 base and 0 bases, with 7 bases remaining between them. CDR1 is LGHNA and CDR2 is YSLEER in the germline V gene. The CDR3 DNA reads as TGCGCCAGCAGCCAAGCGGGTAGCTCTGGGGCCAACGTCCTGACTTTC. This codes for CASSQAGSSGANVLTF.

The chain recombines TRBV19 with TRBJ1-2; no clear D. CDR1 and CDR2 (germline): LNHDA, SQIVND (reference sequence). Trimming left V 3 bases short and J 6 bases short, with 5 bases between. This CDR3 region has 11 residues. The CDR3, as DNA: TGTGCCAGTAGTATGGGCGATGGCTACACCTTC. Translation: CASSMGDGYTF. The full variable domain, with the rest looked up from reference TRBV19 and TRBJ1-2, is DGGITQSPKYLFRKEGQNVTLSCEQNLNHDAMYWYRQDPGQGLRLIYYSQIVNDFQKGDIAEGYSVSREKKESFPLTVTSAQKNPTAFYLCASSMGDGYTFGSGTRLTVV.

The chain employs TRBV12-3 or TRBV12-4 and TRBJ2-7; TRBD1 might be the D (6 bases). CDR3 size: 12 residues. Trimming removed 6 bases at V and 1 base at J, with 7 bases between. In DNA, the CDR3 is TGTGCCAGCAGACAGGGTTCCTACGAGCAGTACTTC. Its translation is CASRQGSYEQYF.

This chain joins TRBV9 and TRBJ1-1, with TRBD1 matching over 8 bases. There are 16 residues in the CDR3. Germline V lookup: CDR1 SGDLS, CDR2 YYNGEE. Germline trimming cut 2 bases from V and 2 bases from J; bases unmatched to any gene: 8. The chain's CDR3 is CASSVDGTGLNTEAFF. The CDR3 DNA reads as TGTGCCAGCAGCGTCGACGGGACAGGCCTCAACACTGAAGCTTTCTTT.

This rearrangement joins TRBV11-1 to TRBJ2-7, with a weak D call TRBD1 (5 bases). The CDR3 totals 13 residues. Per germline, CDR1 SGHAT and CDR2 FQDESV (reference sequence). Trimming took off 3 bases at V and 4 bases at J, with 10 bases between the two ends. CDR3 in DNA: TGTGCCAGCAGCTTCCAGACAGCTTACGAGCAGTACTTC. It codes for CASSFQTAYEQYF.

The rearrangement joins TRBV6-2 or TRBV6-3 to TRBJ1-5, with 7 bases lining up with TRBD1. The CDR3 has 14 residues. V trimming: 5 bases; J trimming: 4 bases; junction bases outside the gene matches: 5. Per germline, CDR1 MNHEY and CDR2 SVGEGT. The CDR3 nucleotides read TGTGCCAGCAGTGGGACAGTTCAAAATCAGCCCCAGCATTTT. Translating it yields CASSGTVQNQPQHF.

V gene TRBV30 combines with J gene TRBJ1-2; D call uncertain. There are 15 residues in the CDR3. CDR1 GTSNPN and CDR2 SVGIG come from the germline V gene (reference sequence). V gave up 2 bases and J gave up 8 bases, with 21 bases separating them. The CDR3 DNA is TGTGCCTGGAGTAGTGCAGAACATTGGAGCTACGGCTACACCTTC. The encoded protein is CAWSSAEHWSYGYTF.

This clone was seen a handful of times. The chain carries TRBV5-1 and TRBJ1-5; 9 nucleotides align to TRBD1. Germline V gene lookup returns CDR1 SGHRS and CDR2 YFSETQ. The junction had 1 base not matched to a gene; V was cut back by 3 bases and J by 6 bases. This CDR3 contains 13 residues. CDR3 in DNA: TGCGCCAGCAGCTCGGACAGGGGTCAGCCCCAGCATTTT. It yields the protein CASSSDRGQPQHF.

The V and J genes are TRBV19 and TRBJ2-1, with no clear D. This CDR3 contains 13 residues. V was trimmed by 5 bases and J by 6 bases, leaving 11 bases between them. CDR1 LNHDA and CDR2 SQIVND come from the germline V gene (reference sequence). The CDR3 reads CASSPPVGNEQFF. In nucleotides, the CDR3 is TGTGCCAGTAGTCCCCCTGTCGGCAATGAGCAGTTCTTC.

This clone appeared a few times. V usage is TRBV19 and J usage is TRBJ1-5; no clear D gene. The germline gives CDR1 LNHDA, CDR2 SQIVND (reference sequence). This CDR3 comprises 15 residues. V was trimmed by 1 base and J by 0 bases, leaving 7 bases between them. The CDR3 nucleotides read TGTGCCAGTAGTATAGTACGGGTTAGCAATCAGCCCCAGCATTTT. It encodes CASSIVRVSNQPQHF.